The entry below gives a single TCR beta chain sequence along with its context. The CDR3 sequence is 12 residues long. V lost 5 bases to trimming and J lost 8 bases; unmatched junction nucleotides: 4. Germline V CDR1 and CDR2: SEHNR, FQNEAQ (reference sequence). The data stem from a study of T cell changes during pregnancy in multiple sclerosis. The data were produced by immunoSEQ multiplex PCR, yet TCRdb's version contains in-frame clones alone and is incomplete. Of more than 35,000 clones listed, roughly 91% are singletons. The chain has TRBV7-9 and TRBJ1-2; 8 bases map to TRBD1. The sequence was obtained from a female donor in good health, enrolled as a control in a pregnancy study. Specimen: CD8+ T cells from peripheral blood mononuclear cells, collected after pregnancy. DNA of the CDR3: TGTGCCAGCAGCCCGACAGGGGAAGGCTACACCTTC. Protein: CASSPTGEGYTF.